This paragraph covers one T cell receptor beta chain sequence. Time point described: pretreatment peripheral blood. TCRdb keeps only in-frame clones here, not all; method: immunoSEQ multiplex PCR. The profile shows some 71,000 clones, about 90% of them singletons. This entry belongs to a study of PD-L1 blockade in urothelial cancer. About the study: Bladder-origin urothelial cancer in males covered most of the roughly 29 patients. Of prior chemotherapy regimens, patients had received between 0 and 3. Median T cell yield from blood was 120,000 to 150,000.

CDR3 length: 14 residues. CDR1 MNHEY and CDR2 SVGAGI come from the germline V gene. V lost 5 bases to trimming and J lost 5 bases; unmatched junction nucleotides: 8. The sequencing here drew on PBMCs, taken around atezolizumab (anti-PD-L1) treatment. The chain joins TRBV6-5 to TRBJ2-5, with 7 bases matching TRBD1. The TCR sequence derives from a man aged 55 to 69 with urothelial cancer. The CDR3 spells CASSQGGAQETQYF. The CDR3 nucleotides are TGTGCCAGCAGTCAAGGGGGCGCACAGGAGACCCAGTACTTC.